This T cell receptor (beta chain) was observed in a study of OX40 agonist ivuxolimab in advanced cancers. At baseline, cycle 4 day 1, and cycle 7 day 1, blood was sampled. Germline CDR1 reads MRHNA; CDR2 reads SNTAGT. V trimming: 3 bases; J trimming: 4 bases; junction bases outside the gene matches: 0. CDR3 length equals 14 residues. The assay was immunoSEQ multiplex PCR, and TCRdb's table has in-frame clones only and misses some. This sample carries more than 20,000 clones, roughly 84% of them seen once, and the ten largest clones take just under 35%. This clone was found a few times. Its specificity is not known. Study-level results: Low levels of normalized T-cell clonal expansion also appeared in some nonresponders.

The chain recombines TRBV6-4 with TRBJ2-1; 10 bases map to TRBD2. The sequence came from an adult with an advanced solid tumor such as melanoma, head and neck, liver or kidney cancer. The source was CD4+ or CD8+ T cells sorted from blood, collected in a trial of the OX40 agonist ivuxolimab. CDR3 nucleotide sequence: TGTGCCAGCAGTGAAGCGGGAGGGTACAATGAGCAGTTCTTC. This encodes CASSEAGGYNEQFF.